This TCR beta chain came from a study of blood T cell repertoires in COVID-19. Enrollment of patients from Seattle took place during active infection, with longitudinal follow-up. Methods used by the authors: Researchers report that nucleated cell counts were estimated from reference gene primer amplification. Assay used: immunoSEQ multiplex PCR; TCRdb lists only in-frame clones, some missing. V, J and clone size reflect that table, while D and trimming were determined from the DNA. The sample records approximately 300,000 clones, more than 65% being singletons. The CDR3 totals 16 residues. V lost 2 bases and J 4 bases, leaving 14 bases between the germline ends. Germline V lookup: CDR1 MDHEN, CDR2 SYDVKM. This clone showed up just once.

The rearrangement joins TRBV28 to TRBJ2-2; no clear D. The sequence was obtained from a person between 65 and 79 years old with COVID-19, enrolled during active disease. Material for sequencing was peripheral blood. CDR3 loop: CASSLPRGRSTGELFF. In nucleotides, the CDR3 is TGTGCCAGCAGTTTACCGAGAGGCCGGTCCACCGGGGAGCTGTTTTTT.